This entry concerns a single T cell receptor (beta chain). The sample originates from a study of blood T cell repertoires in COVID-19. The overall study: From the United States, Italy and Spain came samples of acute and convalescent COVID-19. The analysed material was cDNA or gDNA that came from T cells, B-cell-depleted T cells, or PBMCs.

Sequencing was performed with immunoSEQ multiplex PCR; in TCRdb, only in-frame clones are kept and a portion is missing. Of about 66,000 clones listed, 80% are singletons. CDR3 size: 15 residues. V shed 5 bases, J shed 6 bases, and the junction held 9 bases outside the gene matches. In germline, CDR1 is LNHDA, CDR2 SQIVND (reference sequence). The chain uses TRBV19 and TRBJ1-5, with TRBD1 matching over 8 bases. The TCR was taken from a human donor in a cohort sampled during active COVID-19. The sample was peripheral blood. In DNA, the CDR3 is TGTGCCAGTAGTCCTCCGGACAGGGATAGTCAGCCCCAGCATTTT. This translates into CASSPPDRDSQPQHF.